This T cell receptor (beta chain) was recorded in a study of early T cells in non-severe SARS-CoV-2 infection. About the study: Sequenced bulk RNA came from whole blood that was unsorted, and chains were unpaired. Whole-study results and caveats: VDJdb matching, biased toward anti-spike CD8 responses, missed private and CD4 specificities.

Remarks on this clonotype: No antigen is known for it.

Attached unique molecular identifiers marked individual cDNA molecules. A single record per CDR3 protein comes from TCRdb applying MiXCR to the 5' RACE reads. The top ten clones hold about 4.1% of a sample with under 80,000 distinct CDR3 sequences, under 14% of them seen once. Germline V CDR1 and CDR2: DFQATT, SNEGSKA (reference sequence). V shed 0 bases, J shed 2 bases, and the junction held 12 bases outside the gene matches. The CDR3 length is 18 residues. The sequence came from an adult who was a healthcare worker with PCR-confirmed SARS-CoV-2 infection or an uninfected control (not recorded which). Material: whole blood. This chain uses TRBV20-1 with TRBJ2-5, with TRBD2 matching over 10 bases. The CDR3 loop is CSARDLGAGGYPQETQYF. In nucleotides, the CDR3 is TGCAGTGCTAGAGATCTAGGAGCGGGAGGGTACCCTCAAGAGACCCAGTACTTC.